The rows below give T cell receptor beta chains drawn from one sample of a study of long-term antiretroviral therapy in people with HIV. Using immunoSEQ multiplex PCR, the repertoire was profiled, and TCRdb retains in-frame clones only, with some absent. This sample carries some 33,000 clones, over 75% of them seen once, and the ten largest clones take around 6.5%. Material: unsorted PBMCs, obtained 0.6 years after starting antiretroviral therapy. The receptors stem from a man younger than 30 with HIV. Each CDR3 is given with its conserved first and last residue. A D gene is named only where the DNA matches it firmly.

d_call j_call v_call cdr3_aa
TRBD2 TRBJ2-1 TRBV18 CASSPSPPGGLANEQFF
TRBD1 TRBJ1-2 TRBV27 CASSLSGRGGYYGYTF
- TRBJ2-3 TRBV11-2 CASSSGSDTQYF
- TRBJ2-7 TRBV14 CASSQNSLEQYF
- TRBJ2-7 TRBV28 CASSPGGSSYEQYF
- TRBJ2-7 TRBV28 CASSLAPVGEEQYF
- TRBJ2-7 TRBV5-5 CASSPGFDYEQYF
TRBD2 TRBJ2-1 TRBV2 CASSFGLAGESYNEQFF
TRBD1 TRBJ1-1 TRBV6-5 CASSYGTGVAEAFF
TRBD1 TRBJ1-5 TRBV2 CASRADRGTYQPQHF
TRBD2 TRBJ2-7 TRBV7-9 CASSSRSGRGNEQYF
- TRBJ2-3 TRBV9 CASSASYTQYF
- TRBJ2-7 TRBV28 CASSLGPSETYEQYF
- TRBJ2-2 TRBV19 CASSILGQNTGELFF
- TRBJ2-2 TRBV7-9 CASSFNLYAGELFF
- TRBJ2-1 TRBV30 CAWSVRNEQFF
- TRBJ1-2 TRBV4-3 CASSQDMGRGGMIYYGYTF
TRBD2 TRBJ2-2 TRBV2 CASSEPSGRVTGELFF
- TRBJ1-2 TRBV6-5 CASMGSNYGYTF
- TRBJ1-4 TRBV19 CASSILMTGNEKLFF
- TRBJ2-3 TRBV5-1 CASSPGSLSTDTQYF
- TRBJ2-3 TRBV5-1 CASTREGDTQYF
- TRBJ2-6 TRBV4-3 CASSQGVSGANVLTF
- TRBJ2-2 TRBV19 CASSIDNTGELFF
- TRBJ2-7 TRBV29-1 CSVEVGSYGVQYF
- TRBJ2-6 TRBV7-3 CASSYSGANVLTF
- TRBJ2-2 TRBV7-3 CASSPTVTGTGELFF